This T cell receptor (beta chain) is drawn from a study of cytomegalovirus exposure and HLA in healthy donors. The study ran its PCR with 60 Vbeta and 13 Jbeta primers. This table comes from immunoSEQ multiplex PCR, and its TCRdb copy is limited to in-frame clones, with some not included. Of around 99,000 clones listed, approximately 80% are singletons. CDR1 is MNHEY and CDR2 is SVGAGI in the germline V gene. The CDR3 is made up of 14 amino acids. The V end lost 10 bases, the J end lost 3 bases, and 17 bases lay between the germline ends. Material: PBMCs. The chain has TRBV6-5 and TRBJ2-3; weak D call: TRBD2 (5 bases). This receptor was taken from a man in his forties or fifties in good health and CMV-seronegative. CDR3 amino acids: CAIRAEGLTDTQYF. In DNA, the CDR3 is TGTGCCATTCGAGCAGAGGGATTAACAGATACGCAGTATTTT.